This entry lists 21 T cell receptor beta chains sequenced from one sample in a study of blood T cell repertoires in COVID-19. Only in-frame clones appear in the TCRdb table, and some are missing; sequencing was by immunoSEQ multiplex PCR. The table has approximately 360,000 clones, more than 80% seen once. The sequencing input was peripheral blood. All receptors come from a man aged 35-49 years with acute or convalescent COVID-19.

Here the CDR3 reads CASSYAGRNQPQHF. The CDR3 bases are TGTGCCAGCAGTTACGCTGGCCGCAATCAGCCCCAGCATTTT. The chain combines TRBV6-5 with TRBJ1-5, with D unresolved. This CDR3 is built from 14 residues. Germline values: CDR1 MNHEY, CDR2 SVGAGI. V lost 2 bases and J lost 2, with 7 bases in between.

The CDR3 DNA reads TGTGCCGGCGACCCACTCACAGGAAAACTGTTTTTT. It encodes CAGDPLTGKLFF. The rearrangement joins TRBV7-9 to TRBJ1-4; D is perhaps TRBD1 (5 bases). Germline V gene data show CDR1 as SEHNR and CDR2 as FQNEAQ (reference sequence). V gave up 11 bases and J gave up 10 bases, with 17 bases separating them. The CDR3 runs 12 residues.

The chain employs TRBV28 and TRBJ1-6; 8 bases fit TRBD1. V trimming: 6 bases; J trimming: 5 bases; junction bases outside the gene matches: 15. Germline V gene data show CDR1 as MDHEN and CDR2 as SYDVKM. The length of the CDR3 is 18 residues. Here the CDR3 DNA reads TGTGCCAGCAGGCCCTTCTTACTTCGACAGGGGAATAATTCACCCCTCCACTTT. Residues: CASRPFLLRQGNNSPLHF.

This chain links TRBV6-2 or TRBV6-3 with TRBJ1-1; D not resolved. The CDR3 is 13 residues long. CDR1 MNHEY and CDR2 SVGEGT come from the germline V gene. Between the trimmed V and J ends, which lost 4 bases and 1 base, there was a span of 7 bases. The CDR3 is CASSSPENTEAFF. The CDR3 nucleotides read TGTGCCAGCAGTTCACCAGAGAACACTGAAGCTTTCTTT.

This clone has only one observation. The V call is TRBV11-2, the J call TRBJ2-5, with 10 bases fitting TRBD2. CDR3 size: 16 residues. V dropped 5 bases and J dropped 2; count of bases not matched to a gene: 8. The germline V gene encodes CDR1 SGHAT and CDR2 FQNNGV. The CDR3 DNA is TGTGCCAGCAGCAACAGCGGGAGGGCGGGGCAAGAGACCCAGTACTTC. As protein: CASSNSGRAGQETQYF. Filled out from reference TRBV11-2 and TRBJ2-5, the complete variable domain reads EAGVAQSPRYKIIEKRQSVAFWCNPISGHATLYWYQQILGQGPKLLIQFQNNGVVDDSQLPKDRFSAERLKGVDSTLKIQPAKLEDSAVYLCASSNSGRAGQETQYFGPGTRLLVL.

This chain joins TRBV27 and TRBJ1-2; no reliable D call. The V end was cut by 3 bases, the J end by 6 bases, with 11 bases between. The CDR3 is made up of 13 amino acids. Germline CDR1 and CDR2: MNHEY and SMNVEV (reference sequence). Here the CDR3 reads CASSFSGNHGYTF. CDR3 DNA: TGTGCCAGCAGTTTCTCGGGAAATCATGGCTACACCTTC.

V gene TRBV2 combines with J gene TRBJ2-1, with 9 bases identical to TRBD2. V lost 3 bases and J lost 2; bases outside the gene matches: 2. This CDR3 has 15 residues. Per germline, CDR1 SNHLY and CDR2 FYNNEI. CDR3 nucleotides: TGTGCCAGCAGTGAGGAGCGGGGGGCCTACAATGAGCAGTTCTTC. It is translated as CASSEERGAYNEQFF.

This chain connects TRBV15 to TRBJ1-5; possible D gene TRBD1, 5 bases. Per the germline V gene, CDR1 is LNHNV and CDR2 is YYDKDF (reference sequence). Trimming shortened V by 6 bases and J by 0 bases, and 15 bases separated the two germline ends. This CDR3 comprises 16 residues. The CDR3 protein is CATRAQGAYSNQPQHF. The CDR3 DNA is TGTGCCACCAGAGCCCAAGGGGCTTATAGCAATCAGCCCCAGCATTTT.

The chain employs TRBV6-4 and TRBJ2-2, with 16 bases matching TRBD2. The length of the CDR3 is 18 residues. With V trimmed by 9 bases and J by 5 bases, 12 bases remained unmatched. Germline lookup yields CDR1 MRHNA and CDR2 SNTAGT. The CDR3 nucleotides are TGTGCCAGTTTCCACGGGACTAGCGGGAGGGCCGGGACCGGGGAGCTGTTTTTT. Translating gives CASFHGTSGRAGTGELFF.

The rearrangement links TRBV10-3 to TRBJ1-2; D is unresolved. Trimming took 2 bases from V and 7 from J, leaving 8 bases between them. The V gene's germline CDR1 is ENHRY and CDR2 SYGVKD. This CDR3 is 12 amino acids long. The CDR3 DNA reads TGTGCCATCAGTGAGGGCGGTGGTGGCTACACCTTC. The encoded protein is CAISEGGGGYTF.

This CDR3 reads CAIRGMGQGDNEQFF. In DNA form, the CDR3 reads TGTGCCATCAGGGGGATGGGACAGGGGGACAATGAGCAGTTCTTC. V is TRBV10-3 and J is TRBJ2-1, with 11 bases fitting TRBD1. The J segment lost 5 bases and the V segment lost 6 bases, leaving 6 bases of the junction unmatched. Germline V CDR1 and CDR2: ENHRY, SYGVKD. There are 15 residues in the CDR3.

This chain uses TRBV7-2 with TRBJ2-3; D is perhaps TRBD2 (6 bases). This CDR3 is 16 amino acids long. V was shortened by 5 bases and J by 0 bases, with 15 bases between the two germline ends. In germline, CDR1 is SGHTA, CDR2 FQGNSA. CDR3 sequence: CASSVVGGTSTDTQYF. CDR3 nucleotide sequence: TGTGCCAGCAGCGTAGTAGGCGGGACTAGCACAGATACGCAGTATTTT. The full variable domain, rest sourced from reference TRBV7-2 and TRBJ2-3, is GAGVSQSPSNKVTEKGKDVELRCDPISGHTALYWYRQSLGQGLEFLIYFQGNSAPDKSGLPSDRFSAERTGGSVSTLTIQRTQQEDSAVYLCASSVVGGTSTDTQYFGPGTRLTVL.

The chain employs TRBV5-8 and TRBJ1-2; 7 positions agree with TRBD1. The V gene end was trimmed by 0 bases and the J gene end by 6 bases; junction bases not matched to a gene: 5. Germline lookup yields CDR1 SGHTS and CDR2 YDEGEE. The CDR3 extends over 14 amino acids. CDR3 residues: CASSLGTGAHGYTF. CDR3 sequence (DNA): TGTGCCAGCAGCTTGGGTACAGGGGCGCATGGCTACACCTTC.

The rearrangement uses TRBV19 and TRBJ2-1; 7 positions match TRBD2. CDR3 length: 16 residues. V was pared by 8 bases and J by 2 bases, with 12 bases of the junction left unmatched. CDR1 LNHDA and CDR2 SQIVND come from the germline V gene (reference sequence). CDR3 residues: CASRPGREFPYNEQFF. CDR3 nucleotide sequence: TGTGCCAGTCGGCCGGGGAGGGAGTTCCCCTACAATGAGCAGTTCTTC.

With respect to this clone: The sample has other DNA sequences that encode this CDR3 too. The genes are TRBV15 and TRBJ1-1; no reliable D call. This CDR3 region has 15 residues. With 0 bases removed from V and 4 bases from J, the gap between germline ends came to 12 bases. Germline loops: CDR1 LNHNV, CDR2 YYDKDF (reference sequence). CDR3: CATSRDRGPGTEAFF. The CDR3 DNA reads TGTGCCACCAGCAGAGATCGGGGTCCCGGCACTGAAGCTTTCTTT.

This chain links TRBV5-1 with TRBJ1-4; 7 bases map to TRBD1. V was clipped by 3 bases and J by 1 base; unmatched bases: 12. CDR1 is SGHRS and CDR2 is YFSETQ in the germline V gene. This CDR3 is 18 amino acids long. CDR3 residues: CASSSERGRGLTNEKLFF. The CDR3 DNA reads TGCGCCAGCAGCTCGGAAAGGGGGCGAGGCCTAACTAATGAAAAACTGTTTTTT.

The chain is built from TRBV27 and TRBJ1-6; 7 bases align to TRBD1. Per the germline V gene, CDR1 is MNHEY and CDR2 is SMNVEV (reference sequence). This CDR3 is 13 amino acids long. V lost 10 bases to trimming and J lost 6 bases; unmatched junction nucleotides: 6. This chain's CDR3 is CATWNRGNSPLHF. The CDR3 DNA is TGTGCCACCTGGAACAGGGGTAATTCACCCCTCCACTTT.

The chain combines TRBV28 with TRBJ2-7; TRBD2 might be the D (6 bases). There are 14 residues in the CDR3. V dropped 6 bases and J dropped 0 bases, with 12 bases sitting between them. Germline CDR1 MDHEN, CDR2 SYDVKM. The CDR3 loop is CASRFSGNSYEQYF. The DNA of the CDR3 is TGTGCCAGCAGGTTTAGCGGCAACTCCTACGAGCAGTACTTC.

The V gene is TRBV28, the J gene TRBJ2-7, with D unresolved. Looked up from germline, CDR1 is MDHEN and CDR2 is SYDVKM. V was trimmed by 1 base and J by 3 bases, leaving 7 bases between them. CDR3 length equals 13 residues. CDR3 DNA sequence: TGTGCCAGCAGTTTATCCAGGATCTACGAGCAGTACTTC. This translates into CASSLSRIYEQYF.

The CDR3 DNA follows: TGTGCCAGCAGTTACTCTAACAACCCGGGACAGGGGTTTGAAGCTTTCTTT. Residues: CASSYSNNPGQGFEAFF. V usage is TRBV6-2 or TRBV6-3 and J usage is TRBJ1-1; TRBD1 matches at 10 bases. This CDR3 has 17 residues. Looked up from germline, CDR1 is MNHEY and CDR2 is SVGEGT. The V and J ends lost 0 bases and 7 bases, in that order; junction bases with no gene match: 11.

The CDR3 protein is CASSFGGSSYEQYF. For the CDR3, the DNA is TGTGCCAGCAGTTTCGGCGGAAGCTCCTACGAGCAGTACTTC. This chain uses TRBV27 with TRBJ2-7; no clear D gene. Germline lookup yields CDR1 MNHEY and CDR2 SMNVEV (reference sequence). This CDR3 has 14 residues. With 3 bases removed from V and 0 bases from J, the gap between germline ends came to 9 bases.